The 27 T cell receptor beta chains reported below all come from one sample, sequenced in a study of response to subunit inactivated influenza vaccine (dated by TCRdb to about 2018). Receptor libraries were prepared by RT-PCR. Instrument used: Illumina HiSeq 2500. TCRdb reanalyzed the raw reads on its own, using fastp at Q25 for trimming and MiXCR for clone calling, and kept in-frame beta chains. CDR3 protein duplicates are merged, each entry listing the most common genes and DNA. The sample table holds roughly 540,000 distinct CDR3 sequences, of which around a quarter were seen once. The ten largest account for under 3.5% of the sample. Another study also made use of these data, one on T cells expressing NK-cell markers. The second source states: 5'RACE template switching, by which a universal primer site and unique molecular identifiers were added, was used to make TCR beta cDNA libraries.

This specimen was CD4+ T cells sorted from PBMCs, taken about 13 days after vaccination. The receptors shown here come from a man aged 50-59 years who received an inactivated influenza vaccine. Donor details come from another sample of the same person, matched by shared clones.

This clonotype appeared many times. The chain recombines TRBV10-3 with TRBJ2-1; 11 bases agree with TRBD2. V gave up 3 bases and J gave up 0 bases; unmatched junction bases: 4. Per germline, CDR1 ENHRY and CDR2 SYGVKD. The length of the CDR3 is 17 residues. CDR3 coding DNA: TGTGCCATCAGTGACAGACTAGCGGGGAGCTCCTACAATGAGCAGTTCTTC. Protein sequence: CAISDRLAGSSYNEQFF.

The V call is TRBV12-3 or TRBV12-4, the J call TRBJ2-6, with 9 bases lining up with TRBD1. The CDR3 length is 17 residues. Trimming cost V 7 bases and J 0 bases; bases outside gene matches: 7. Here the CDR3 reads CASIPGTGSSGANVLTF. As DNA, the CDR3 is TGTGCCAGCATTCCCGGGACAGGGTCCTCTGGGGCCAACGTCCTGACTTTC.

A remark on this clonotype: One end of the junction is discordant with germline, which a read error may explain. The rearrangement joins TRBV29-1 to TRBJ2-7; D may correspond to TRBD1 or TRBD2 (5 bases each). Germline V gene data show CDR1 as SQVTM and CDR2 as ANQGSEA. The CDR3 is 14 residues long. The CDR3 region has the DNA TGCAGCGTTGGGGAGAGGGGTTCGTCCTCCGAGCAGTACTTC. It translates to CSVGERGSSSEQYF.

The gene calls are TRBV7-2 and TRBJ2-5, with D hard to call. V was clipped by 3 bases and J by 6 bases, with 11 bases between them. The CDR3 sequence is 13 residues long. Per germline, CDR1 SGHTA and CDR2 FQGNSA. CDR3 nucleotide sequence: TGTGCCAGCAGCTTGTCAGGTTATAAGACCCAGTACTTC. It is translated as CASSLSGYKTQYF.

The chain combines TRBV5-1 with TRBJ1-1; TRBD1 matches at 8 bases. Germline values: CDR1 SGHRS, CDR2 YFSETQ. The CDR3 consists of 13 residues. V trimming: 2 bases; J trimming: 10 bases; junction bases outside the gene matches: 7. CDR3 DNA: TGCGCCAGCAGCTTAGGGACAGGTGGGTCAGCTTTCTTT. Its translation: CASSLGTGGSAFF.

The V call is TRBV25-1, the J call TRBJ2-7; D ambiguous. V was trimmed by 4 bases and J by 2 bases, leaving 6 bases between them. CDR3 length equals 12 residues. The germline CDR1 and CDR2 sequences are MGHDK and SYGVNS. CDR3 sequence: CASSVSPYEQYF. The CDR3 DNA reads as TGTGCCAGCAGTGTGTCCCCCTACGAGCAGTACTTC.

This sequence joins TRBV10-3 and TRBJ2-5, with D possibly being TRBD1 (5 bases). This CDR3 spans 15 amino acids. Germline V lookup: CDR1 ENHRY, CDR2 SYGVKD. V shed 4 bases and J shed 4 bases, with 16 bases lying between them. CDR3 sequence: CAISALLGVGETQYF. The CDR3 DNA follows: TGTGCCATCAGTGCCCTTCTAGGGGTAGGAGAGACCCAGTACTTC.

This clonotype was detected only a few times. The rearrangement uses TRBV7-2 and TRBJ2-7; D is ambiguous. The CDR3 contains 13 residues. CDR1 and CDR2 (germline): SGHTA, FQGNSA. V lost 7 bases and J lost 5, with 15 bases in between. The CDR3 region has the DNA TGTGCCAGCACCTACGTAGCTGGGAACGAGCAGTACTTC. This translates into CASTYVAGNEQYF.

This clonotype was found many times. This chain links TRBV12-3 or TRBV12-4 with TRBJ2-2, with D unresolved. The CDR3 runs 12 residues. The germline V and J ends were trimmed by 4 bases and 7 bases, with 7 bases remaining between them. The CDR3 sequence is CASSSYIGELFF. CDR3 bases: TGTGCCAGCAGTTCTTATATCGGGGAGCTGTTTTTT.

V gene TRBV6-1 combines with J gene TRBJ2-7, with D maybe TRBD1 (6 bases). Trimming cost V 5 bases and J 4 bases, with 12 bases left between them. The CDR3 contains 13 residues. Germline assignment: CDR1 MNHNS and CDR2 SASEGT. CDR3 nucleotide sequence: TGTGCCAGCAGTAGAGGACAGTTATACGAGCAGTACTTC. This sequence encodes CASSRGQLYEQYF.

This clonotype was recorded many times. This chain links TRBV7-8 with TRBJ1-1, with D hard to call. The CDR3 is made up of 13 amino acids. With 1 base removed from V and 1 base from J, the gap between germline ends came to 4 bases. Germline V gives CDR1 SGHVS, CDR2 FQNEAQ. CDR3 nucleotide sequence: TGTGCCAGCAGCTTAGTCAAGAACACTGAAGCTTTCTTT. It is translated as CASSLVKNTEAFF.

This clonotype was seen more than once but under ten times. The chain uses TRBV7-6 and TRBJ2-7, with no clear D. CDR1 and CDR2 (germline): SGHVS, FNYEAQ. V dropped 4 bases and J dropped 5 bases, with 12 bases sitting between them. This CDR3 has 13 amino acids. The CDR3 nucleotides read TGTGCCAGCAGCTGGGTAGCCGGCGACGAGCAGTACTTC. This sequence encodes CASSWVAGDEQYF.

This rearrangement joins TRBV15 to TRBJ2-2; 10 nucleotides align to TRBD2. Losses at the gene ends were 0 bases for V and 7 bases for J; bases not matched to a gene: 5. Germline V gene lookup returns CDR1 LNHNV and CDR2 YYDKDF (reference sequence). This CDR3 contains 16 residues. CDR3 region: CATSRDSGGRNGELFF. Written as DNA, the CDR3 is TGTGCCACCAGCAGAGATAGCGGGGGGCGGAACGGGGAGCTGTTTTTT. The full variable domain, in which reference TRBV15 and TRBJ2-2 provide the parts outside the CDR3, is DAMVIQNPRYQVTQFGKPVTLSCSQTLNHNVMYWYQQKSSQAPKLLFHYYDKDFNNEADTPDNFQSRRPNTSFCFLDIRSPGLGDTAMYLCATSRDSGGRNGELFFGEGSRLTVL.

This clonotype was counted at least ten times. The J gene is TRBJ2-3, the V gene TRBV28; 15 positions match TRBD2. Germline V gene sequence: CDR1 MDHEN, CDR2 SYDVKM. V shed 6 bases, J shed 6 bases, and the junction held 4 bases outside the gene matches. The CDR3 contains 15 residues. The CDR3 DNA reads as TGTGCCAGCAGCCCCGGACTAGCGGGGGGGGATACGCAGTATTTT. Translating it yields CASSPGLAGGDTQYF.

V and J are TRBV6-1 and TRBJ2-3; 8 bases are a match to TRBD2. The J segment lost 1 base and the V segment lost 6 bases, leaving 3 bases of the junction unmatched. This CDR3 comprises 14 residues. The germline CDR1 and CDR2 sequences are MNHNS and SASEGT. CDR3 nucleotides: TGTGCCAGCAGGAGCGGGAGAGGCACAGATACGCAGTATTTT. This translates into CASRSGRGTDTQYF.

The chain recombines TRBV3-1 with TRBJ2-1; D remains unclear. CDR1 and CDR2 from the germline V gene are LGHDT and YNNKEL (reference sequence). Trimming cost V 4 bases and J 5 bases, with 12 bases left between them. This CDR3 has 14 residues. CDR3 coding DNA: TGTGCCAGCAGCCCACAAAATTCCCACAATGAGCAGTTCTTC. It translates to CASSPQNSHNEQFF.

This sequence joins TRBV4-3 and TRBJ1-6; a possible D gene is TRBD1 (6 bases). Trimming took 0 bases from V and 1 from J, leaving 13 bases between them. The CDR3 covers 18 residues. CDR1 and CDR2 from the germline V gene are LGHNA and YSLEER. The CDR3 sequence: CASSQERDIFSYNSPLHF. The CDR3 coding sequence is TGCGCCAGCAGCCAAGAAAGGGACATTTTTTCCTATAATTCACCCCTCCACTTT.

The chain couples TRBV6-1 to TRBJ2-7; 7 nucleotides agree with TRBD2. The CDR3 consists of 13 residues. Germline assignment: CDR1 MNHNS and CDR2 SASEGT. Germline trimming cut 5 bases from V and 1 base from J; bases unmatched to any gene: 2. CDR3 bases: TGTGCCAGCAGTAGGGAGGGGTCCTACGAGCAGTACTTC. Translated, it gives CASSREGSYEQYF.

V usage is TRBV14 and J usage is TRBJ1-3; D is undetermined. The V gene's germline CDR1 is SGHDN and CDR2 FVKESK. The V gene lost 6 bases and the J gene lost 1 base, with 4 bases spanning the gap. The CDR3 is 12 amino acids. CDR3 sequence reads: CASRRSGNTIYF. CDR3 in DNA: TGTGCCAGCAGGAGGTCTGGAAACACCATATATTTT.

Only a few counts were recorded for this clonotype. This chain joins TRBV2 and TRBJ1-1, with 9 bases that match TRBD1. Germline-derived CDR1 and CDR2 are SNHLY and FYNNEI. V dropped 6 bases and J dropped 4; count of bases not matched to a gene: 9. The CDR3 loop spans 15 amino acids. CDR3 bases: TGTGCCAGCAGGATTACAGGGGGCGCGGGCACTGAAGCTTTCTTT. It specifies CASRITGGAGTEAFF. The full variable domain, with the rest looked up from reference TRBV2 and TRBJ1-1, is EPEVTQTPSHQVTQMGQEVILRCVPISNHLYFYWYRQILGQKVEFLVSFYNNEISEKSEIFDDQFSVERPDGSNFTLKIRSTKLEDSAMYFCASRITGGAGTEAFFGQGTRLTVV.

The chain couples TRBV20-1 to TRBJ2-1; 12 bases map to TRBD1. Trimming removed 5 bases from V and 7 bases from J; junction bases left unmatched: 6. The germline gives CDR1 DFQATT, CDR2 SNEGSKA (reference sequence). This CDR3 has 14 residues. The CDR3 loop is CSADRDRGQNEQFF. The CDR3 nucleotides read TGCAGTGCTGACCGGGACAGGGGGCAGAATGAGCAGTTCTTC.

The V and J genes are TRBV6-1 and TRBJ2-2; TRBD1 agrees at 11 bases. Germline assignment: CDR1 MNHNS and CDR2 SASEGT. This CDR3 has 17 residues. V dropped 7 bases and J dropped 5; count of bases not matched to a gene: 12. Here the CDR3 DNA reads TGTGCCAGCAACCCCCGGGGACAGGGGGGCGGAACCGGGGAGCTGTTTTTT. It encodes CASNPRGQGGGTGELFF.

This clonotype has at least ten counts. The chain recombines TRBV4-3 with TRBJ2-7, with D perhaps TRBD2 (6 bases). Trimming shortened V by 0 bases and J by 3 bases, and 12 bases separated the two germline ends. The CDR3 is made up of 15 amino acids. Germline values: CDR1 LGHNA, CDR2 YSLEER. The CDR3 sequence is CASSQDIRGYYEQYF. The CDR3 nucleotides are TGCGCCAGCAGCCAAGATATCCGGGGGTACTACGAGCAGTACTTC.

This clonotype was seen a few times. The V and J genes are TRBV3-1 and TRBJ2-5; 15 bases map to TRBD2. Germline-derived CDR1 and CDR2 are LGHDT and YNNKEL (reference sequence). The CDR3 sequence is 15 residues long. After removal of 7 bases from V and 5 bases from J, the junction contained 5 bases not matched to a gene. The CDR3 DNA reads TGTGCCAGCAACCCGGGACTAGCGGGAGGTGAGACCCAGTACTTC. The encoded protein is CASNPGLAGGETQYF.

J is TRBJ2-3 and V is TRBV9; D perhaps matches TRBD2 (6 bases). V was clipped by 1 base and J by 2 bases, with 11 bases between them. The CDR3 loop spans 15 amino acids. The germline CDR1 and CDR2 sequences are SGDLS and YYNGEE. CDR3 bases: TGTGCCAGCAGCGTAAGGCGGGGATCCACAGATACGCAGTATTTT. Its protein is CASSVRRGSTDTQYF.

The CDR3 DNA is TGTGCCAGCAGTCGATTGGACAGCTACGAGCAGTACTTC. Translation: CASSRLDSYEQYF. The J gene is TRBJ2-7, the V gene TRBV6-6; the D gene is possibly TRBD1 (6 bases). V lost 5 bases to trimming and J lost 3 bases, with 11 bases between them. This CDR3 has 13 residues. Germline CDR1 MNHNY, CDR2 SVGAGI (reference sequence).

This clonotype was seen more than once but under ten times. The CDR3 bases are TGTGCCAGCAGCGCAGGGTACGAAGTCACCGGGGAGCTGTTTTTT. Its protein is CASSAGYEVTGELFF. The chain uses TRBV11-1 and TRBJ2-2, with a weak D call TRBD1 (5 bases). The germline CDR1 and CDR2 sequences are SGHAT and FQDESV (reference sequence). The CDR3 length is 15 residues. V lost 5 bases, J lost 4 bases, and 14 bases lay in between.